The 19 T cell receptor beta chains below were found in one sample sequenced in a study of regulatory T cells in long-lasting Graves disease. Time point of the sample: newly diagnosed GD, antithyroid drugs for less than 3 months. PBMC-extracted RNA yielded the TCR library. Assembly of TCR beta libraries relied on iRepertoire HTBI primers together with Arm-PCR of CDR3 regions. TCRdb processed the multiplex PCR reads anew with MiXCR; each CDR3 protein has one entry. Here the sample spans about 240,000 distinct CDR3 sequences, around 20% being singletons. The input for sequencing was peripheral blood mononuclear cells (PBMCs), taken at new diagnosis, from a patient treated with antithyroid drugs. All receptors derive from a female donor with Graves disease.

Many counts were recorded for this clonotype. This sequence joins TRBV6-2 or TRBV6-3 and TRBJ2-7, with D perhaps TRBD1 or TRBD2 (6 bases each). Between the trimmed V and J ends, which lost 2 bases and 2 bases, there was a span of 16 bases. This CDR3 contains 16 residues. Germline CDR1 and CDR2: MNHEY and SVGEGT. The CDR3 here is CASSYEGGSPPYEQYF. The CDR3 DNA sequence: TGTGCCAGCAGTTACGAGGGGGGCTCCCCCCCCTACGAGCAGTACTTC.

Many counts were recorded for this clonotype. CDR3 sequence (DNA): TGTGCCAGCAGCTTATTTGAGGGGGCTCAAGAGACCCAGTACTTC. Its protein is CASSLFEGAQETQYF. The chain recombines TRBV7-9 with TRBJ2-5, with 7 bases that match TRBD1. The germline V gene encodes CDR1 SEHNR and CDR2 FQNEAQ (reference sequence). The CDR3 sequence is 15 residues long. V dropped 2 bases and J dropped 2; count of bases not matched to a gene: 5. Drawing the rest from reference TRBV7-9 and TRBJ2-5, the complete variable domain is DTGVSQNPRHKITKRGQNVTFRCDPISEHNRLYWYRQTLGQGPEFLTYFQNEAQLEKSRLLSDRFSAERPKGSFSTLEIQRTEQGDSAMYLCASSLFEGAQETQYFGPGTRLLVL.

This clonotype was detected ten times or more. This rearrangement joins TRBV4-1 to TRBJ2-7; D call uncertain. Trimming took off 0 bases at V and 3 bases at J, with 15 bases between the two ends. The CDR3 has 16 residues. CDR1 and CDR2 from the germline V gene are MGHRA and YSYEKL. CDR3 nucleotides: TGCGCCAGCAGCCAAGATCAGGTGGGCCGATACTACGAGCAGTACTTC. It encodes CASSQDQVGRYYEQYF.

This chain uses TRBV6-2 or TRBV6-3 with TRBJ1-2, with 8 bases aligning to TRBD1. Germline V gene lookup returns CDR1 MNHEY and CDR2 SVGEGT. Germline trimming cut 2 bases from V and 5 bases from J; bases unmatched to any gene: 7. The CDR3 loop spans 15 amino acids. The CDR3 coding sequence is TGTGCCAGCAGTTACGCGACAGGGGTCCGATATGGCTACACCTTC. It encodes CASSYATGVRYGYTF.

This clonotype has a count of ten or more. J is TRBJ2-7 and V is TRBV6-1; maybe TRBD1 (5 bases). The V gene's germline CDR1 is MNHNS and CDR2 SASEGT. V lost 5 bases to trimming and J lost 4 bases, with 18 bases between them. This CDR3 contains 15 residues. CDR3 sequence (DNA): TGTGCCAGCAGTCCGTGGTTAGGGGCCCTTTACGAGCAGTACTTC. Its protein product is CASSPWLGALYEQYF.

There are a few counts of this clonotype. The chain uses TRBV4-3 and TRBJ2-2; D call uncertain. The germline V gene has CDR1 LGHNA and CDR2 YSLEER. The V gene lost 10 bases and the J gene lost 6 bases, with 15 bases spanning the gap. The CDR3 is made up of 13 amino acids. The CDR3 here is CATSMWPPGELFF. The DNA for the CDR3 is TGCGCCACCTCCATGTGGCCTCCCGGGGAGCTGTTTTTT.

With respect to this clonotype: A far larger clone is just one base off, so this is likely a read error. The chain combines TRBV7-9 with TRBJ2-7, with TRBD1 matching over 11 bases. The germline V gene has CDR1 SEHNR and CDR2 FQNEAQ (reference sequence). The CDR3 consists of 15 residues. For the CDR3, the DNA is TGTACCAGCAGCCCCCGGGACAGGGGGAGCTACGAGCAGTACTTC. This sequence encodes CTSSPRDRGSYEQYF.

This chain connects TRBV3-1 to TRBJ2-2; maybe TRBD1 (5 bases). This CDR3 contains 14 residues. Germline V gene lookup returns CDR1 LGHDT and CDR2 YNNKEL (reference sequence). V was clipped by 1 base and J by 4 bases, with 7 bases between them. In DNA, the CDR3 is TGTGCCAGCAGCCAAGCAGGGCTCACCGGGGAGCTGTTTTTT. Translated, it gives CASSQAGLTGELFF.

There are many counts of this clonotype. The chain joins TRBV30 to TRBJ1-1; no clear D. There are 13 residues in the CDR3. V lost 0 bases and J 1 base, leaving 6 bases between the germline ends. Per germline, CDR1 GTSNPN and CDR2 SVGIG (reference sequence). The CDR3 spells CAWSVQANTEAFF. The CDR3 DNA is TGTGCCTGGAGTGTACAAGCGAACACTGAAGCTTTCTTT.

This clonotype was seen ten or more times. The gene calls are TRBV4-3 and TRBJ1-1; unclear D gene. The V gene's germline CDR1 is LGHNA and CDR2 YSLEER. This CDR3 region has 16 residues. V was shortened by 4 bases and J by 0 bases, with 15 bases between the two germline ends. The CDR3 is CASSLLTPPMNTEAFF. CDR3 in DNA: TGCGCCAGCAGCCTCTTGACCCCTCCCATGAACACTGAAGCTTTCTTT.

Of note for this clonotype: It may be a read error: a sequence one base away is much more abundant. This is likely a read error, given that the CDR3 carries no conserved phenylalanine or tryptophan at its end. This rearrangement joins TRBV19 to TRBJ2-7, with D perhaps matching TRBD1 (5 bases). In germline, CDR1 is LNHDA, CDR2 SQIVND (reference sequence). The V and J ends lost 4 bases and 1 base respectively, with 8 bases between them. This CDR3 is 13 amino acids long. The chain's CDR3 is CASSRPGSYEQYL. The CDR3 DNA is TGTGCCAGTAGTAGGCCAGGGTCCTACGAGCAGTACCTC.

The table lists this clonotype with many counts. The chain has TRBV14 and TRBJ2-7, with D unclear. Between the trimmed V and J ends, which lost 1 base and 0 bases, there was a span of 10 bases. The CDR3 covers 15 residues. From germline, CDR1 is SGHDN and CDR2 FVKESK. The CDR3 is CASSQGRFSSYEQYF. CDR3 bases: TGTGCCAGCAGCCAAGGTCGGTTTAGCTCCTACGAGCAGTACTTC.

CDR3 DNA sequence: TGTGCCAGCAAGGGACAGGGGAATGAAAAACTGTTTTTT. Its protein product is CASKGQGNEKLFF. This rearrangement joins TRBV6-1 to TRBJ1-4; 10 positions match TRBD1. The CDR3 consists of 13 residues. Germline CDR1 MNHNS, CDR2 SASEGT. V lost 7 bases, J lost 5 bases, and 1 base stayed unmatched.

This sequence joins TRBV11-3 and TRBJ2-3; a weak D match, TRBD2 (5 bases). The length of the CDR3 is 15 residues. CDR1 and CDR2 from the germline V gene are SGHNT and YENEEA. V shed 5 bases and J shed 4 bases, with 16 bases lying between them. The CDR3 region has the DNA TGTGCCAGCAGCGCACCGGGGTACAGTCCAGATACGCAGTATTTT. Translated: CASSAPGYSPDTQYF.

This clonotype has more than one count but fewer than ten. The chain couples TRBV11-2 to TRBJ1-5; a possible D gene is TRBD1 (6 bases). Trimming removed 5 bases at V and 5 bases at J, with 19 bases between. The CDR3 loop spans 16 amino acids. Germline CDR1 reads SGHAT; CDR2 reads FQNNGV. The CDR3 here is CASSQVLTQGYQPQHF. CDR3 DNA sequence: TGTGCCAGCAGCCAAGTCCTTACACAGGGCTATCAGCCCCAGCATTTT.

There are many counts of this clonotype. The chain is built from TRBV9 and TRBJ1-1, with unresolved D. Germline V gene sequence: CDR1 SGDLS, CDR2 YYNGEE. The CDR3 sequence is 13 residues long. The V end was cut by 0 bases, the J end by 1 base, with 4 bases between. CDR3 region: CASSVVSNTEAFF. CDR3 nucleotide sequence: TGTGCCAGCAGCGTAGTTTCGAACACTGAAGCTTTCTTT.

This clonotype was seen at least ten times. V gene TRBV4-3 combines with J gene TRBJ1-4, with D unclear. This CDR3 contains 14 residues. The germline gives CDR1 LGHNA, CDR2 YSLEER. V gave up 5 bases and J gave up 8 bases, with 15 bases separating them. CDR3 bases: TGCGCCAGCAGCTCCATCGGACGGCAGGAAAAACTGTTTTTT. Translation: CASSSIGRQEKLFF.

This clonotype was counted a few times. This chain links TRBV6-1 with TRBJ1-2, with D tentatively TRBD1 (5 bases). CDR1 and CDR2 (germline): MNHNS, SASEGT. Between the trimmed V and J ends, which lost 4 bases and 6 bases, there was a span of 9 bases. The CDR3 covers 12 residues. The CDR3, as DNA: TGTGCCAGCAGTGCGCAGGGCCATGGCTACACCTTC. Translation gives CASSAQGHGYTF.

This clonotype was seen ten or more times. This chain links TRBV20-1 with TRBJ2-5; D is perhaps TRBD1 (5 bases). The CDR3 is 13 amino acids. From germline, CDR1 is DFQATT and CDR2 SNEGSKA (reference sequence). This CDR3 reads CRGWCRVQETQYF. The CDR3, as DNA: TGCAGGGGGTGGTGCAGGGTGCAAGAGACCCAGTACTTC.